A single sample gave rise to the 11 T cell receptor beta chains below, sequenced in a study of somatic mutations in cytotoxic T cells in rheumatoid arthritis. Here immunoSEQ multiplex PCR was the method, and the copy in TCRdb shows in-frame clones only, minus some. The sample yields about 25,000 clones, 70% to 85% seen once. Specimen: CD8+ T cells sorted from blood. Source of these receptors: a woman aged 18 to 35 in good health.

This clone was counted a single time. V usage is TRBV11-2 and J usage is TRBJ2-7; TRBD2 matches at 10 bases. CDR1 and CDR2 from the germline V gene are SGHAT and FQNNGV. This CDR3 is built from 14 residues. The V and J ends lost 5 bases and 3 bases, in that order; junction bases with no gene match: 4. The chain's CDR3 is CASSPLAGGYEQYF. CDR3 bases: TGTGCCAGCAGCCCTTTAGCGGGAGGCTACGAGCAGTACTTC.

In the case of this clone: At the DNA level, this CDR3 is encoded by other sequences in the same sample as well. V gene TRBV7-3 combines with J gene TRBJ2-1; 8 bases map to TRBD2. Germline assignment: CDR1 SGHTA and CDR2 FQGTGA. The V segment lost 2 bases and the J segment 0 bases; nucleotides outside the gene matches: 0. This CDR3 is built from 15 residues. The CDR3 is CASSLRGGSYNEQFF. The DNA for the CDR3 is TGTGCCAGCAGCTTACGGGGGGGCTCCTACAATGAGCAGTTCTTC.

The chain links TRBV7-6 to TRBJ2-7, with D possibly matching TRBD1 (6 bases). This CDR3 has 13 amino acids. V lost 1 base to trimming and J lost 7 bases, with 11 bases between them. Germline values: CDR1 SGHVS, CDR2 FNYEAQ. CDR3 in amino acids: CASSLGAGVEQYF. The CDR3 nucleotides are TGTGCCAGCAGCTTAGGGGCAGGGGTTGAGCAGTACTTC.

The chain uses TRBV2 and TRBJ2-2, with TRBD2 matching 12 bases. The V gene end was trimmed by 6 bases and the J gene end by 1 base; junction bases not matched to a gene: 3. The CDR3 spans 16 residues. In germline, CDR1 is SNHLY, CDR2 FYNNEI. CDR3 DNA sequence: TGTGCCAGCAGCCCGACTAGCGGGGGGAACACCGGGGAGCTGTTTTTT. This gives the protein CASSPTSGGNTGELFF. Full variable domain (rest looked up from reference TRBV2 and TRBJ2-2): EPEVTQTPSHQVTQMGQEVILRCVPISNHLYFYWYRQILGQKVEFLVSFYNNEISEKSEIFDDQFSVERPDGSNFTLKIRSTKLEDSAMYFCASSPTSGGNTGELFFGEGSRLTVL.

The V call is TRBV13, the J call TRBJ1-1; unclear D gene. Germline V gene lookup returns CDR1 PRHDT and CDR2 FYEKMQ (reference sequence). The CDR3 spans 12 residues. V was clipped by 0 bases and J by 5 bases, with 4 bases between them. The CDR3 protein is CASSLGQTEAFF. CDR3 coding DNA: TGTGCCAGCAGCTTAGGACAGACTGAAGCTTTCTTT.

The rearrangement joins TRBV2 to TRBJ2-2; D remains ambiguous. Between the trimmed V and J ends, which lost 6 bases and 2 bases, there was a span of 10 bases. Per the germline V gene, CDR1 is SNHLY and CDR2 is FYNNEI. The CDR3 is made up of 14 amino acids. CDR3 nucleotide sequence: TGTGCCAGCAGGGGCCGGAAAAACACCGGGGAGCTGTTTTTT. It encodes CASRGRKNTGELFF.

This chain links TRBV28 with TRBJ2-7; D might be TRBD1 or TRBD2, each matching 5 bases. Trimming stripped 8 bases from V and 2 bases from J, with 10 bases between. The CDR3 contains 12 residues. The germline gives CDR1 MDHEN, CDR2 SYDVKM. DNA for the CDR3: TGTGCCAGCCGGGACCTGCCCTACGAGCAGTACTTC. It specifies CASRDLPYEQYF.

This clone came up once. This rearrangement joins TRBV7-9 to TRBJ1-1; D is perhaps TRBD1 (6 bases). V dropped 5 bases and J dropped 1 base, with 17 bases sitting between them. This CDR3 has 16 amino acids. CDR1 and CDR2 (germline): SEHNR, FQNEAQ (reference sequence). The CDR3 DNA sequence: TGTGCCAGCAGCCCTCGAGGGGGTGCCGAGAACACTGAAGCTTTCTTT. Its translation is CASSPRGGAENTEAFF.

A few counts support this clone. V usage is TRBV29-1 and J usage is TRBJ1-1, with TRBD1 matching over 7 bases. The CDR3 has 13 residues. Per germline, CDR1 SQVTM and CDR2 ANQGSEA. V gave up 7 bases and J gave up 3 bases; unmatched junction bases: 8. CDR3 bases: TGCAGCGCCCTGACAGGGAGCGACACTGAAGCTTTCTTT. It codes for CSALTGSDTEAFF.

The CDR3 sequence is CASSPNRADTGELFF. The CDR3 bases are TGTGCCAGCAGTCCAAACAGGGCCGACACCGGGGAGCTGTTTTTT. This sequence joins TRBV28 and TRBJ2-2; possible D gene TRBD1, 6 bases. Looked up from germline, CDR1 is MDHEN and CDR2 is SYDVKM. This CDR3 spans 15 amino acids. The V gene lost 5 bases and the J gene lost 3 bases, with 13 bases spanning the gap. The variable domain in full, with the rest retrieved from reference TRBV28 and TRBJ2-2, is DVKVTQSSRYLVKRTGEKVFLECVQDMDHENMFWYRQDPGLGLRLIYFSYDVKMKEKGDIPEGYSVSREKKERFSLILESASTNQTSMYLCASSPNRADTGELFFGEGSRLTVL.

This clone has only one observation. The chain is built from TRBV4-1 and TRBJ1-2, with D perhaps TRBD1 (6 bases). The CDR3 is made up of 14 amino acids. In germline, CDR1 is MGHRA, CDR2 YSYEKL. V was shortened by 0 bases and J by 4 bases, with 9 bases between the two germline ends. CDR3 sequence (DNA): TGCGCCAGCAGCCAAGAAGGGACAAGCTATGGCTACACCTTC. This translates into CASSQEGTSYGYTF.